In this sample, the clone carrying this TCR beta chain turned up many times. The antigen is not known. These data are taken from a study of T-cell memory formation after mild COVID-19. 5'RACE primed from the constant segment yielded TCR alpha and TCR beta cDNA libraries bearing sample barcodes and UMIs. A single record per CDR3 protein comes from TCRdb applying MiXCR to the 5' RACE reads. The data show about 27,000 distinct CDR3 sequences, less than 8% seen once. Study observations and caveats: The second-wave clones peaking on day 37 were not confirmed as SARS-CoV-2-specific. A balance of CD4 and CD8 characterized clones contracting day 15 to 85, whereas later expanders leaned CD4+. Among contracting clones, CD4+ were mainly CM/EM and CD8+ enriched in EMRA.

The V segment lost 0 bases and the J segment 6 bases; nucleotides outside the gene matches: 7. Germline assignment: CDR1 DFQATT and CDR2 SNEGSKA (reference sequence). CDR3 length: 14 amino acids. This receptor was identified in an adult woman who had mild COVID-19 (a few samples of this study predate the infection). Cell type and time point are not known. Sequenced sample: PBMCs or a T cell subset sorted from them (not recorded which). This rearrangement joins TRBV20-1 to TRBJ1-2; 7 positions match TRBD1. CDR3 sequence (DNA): TGCAGTGCTAGAGATCCCCGCAGGGGGAATGGCTACACCTTC. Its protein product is CSARDPRRGNGYTF.